This T cell receptor beta chain was identified in a study of blood T cells in healthy people across ages. Comment on this clonotype: Its specificity is unknown.

With a J-beta primer mix and a sample-barcoded 5' primer, a second PCR ran roughly 7 to 11 cycles. TCRdb fed the 5' RACE reads into MiXCR, producing one record per CDR3 protein. The data show 750,000 or so distinct CDR3 sequences, 20% to 25% seen once. Germline-derived CDR1 and CDR2 are SGHDN and FVKESK. V was shortened by 5 bases and J by 7 bases, with 12 bases between the two germline ends. The CDR3 runs 13 residues. Overall study results and limits: CMV infection status of these donors was not known. Diversity estimates from one million T cells were considered underestimates.

Caucasian, healthy and from Russia, the donors were aged between 6 and 90. Donors gave about 10 milliliters of peripheral blood apiece. The same sample was also studied in work on T cells of mothers and their children.

The chain joins TRBV14 to TRBJ2-4, with D possibly being TRBD1 (5 bases). The origin of this receptor is a boy between 10 and 17 years old in good health. Sequencing used blood. The CDR3 DNA sequence: TGTGCCAGCAGCGGCAGGGTGAGGAACATTCAGTACTTC. Translated, it gives CASSGRVRNIQYF.